This TCR beta chain originates from a study of T-cell reconstitution after alpha-beta-depleted transplantation in children. Researchers prepared the TCRbeta library using unique molecular identifiers, the study reports. TCRdb passed the PCR reads through MiXCR, listing each CDR3 protein once. The sample yields about 300,000 distinct CDR3 sequences, around 7.3% seen once. CDR3 size: 14 residues. Per germline, CDR1 LGHNA and CDR2 YSLEER. Trimming removed 1 base at V and 6 bases at J, with 13 bases between. This clonotype was seen at least ten times. Its antigen remains unknown. Study-level findings and limits: Some patients owed their high day-60 TCRbeta diversity to surviving recipient T cells and thymic progenitors. The authors attributed T-cell counts and diversity one year after transplant mostly to newly produced T cells.

This rearrangement joins TRBV4-3 to TRBJ2-7, with D tentatively TRBD2 (6 bases). The TCR sequence derives from a female patient younger than 10 who had a stem cell transplant for Fanconi anemia, so the T cells may come from the graft donor. The sequencing here drew on peripheral blood, taken 360 days after TCRalphabeta/CD19-depleted stem cell transplant. The CDR3 region is CASSQVEGGIEQYF. The CDR3 nucleotides are TGCGCCAGCAGCCAAGTGGAGGGCGGCATCGAGCAGTACTTC.